This TCR beta chain was obtained from a study of metastatic and nonmetastatic thyroid tumors. Broader study findings: It was reportedly found that TCR beta diversity was significantly higher in malignant thyroid tumors than in benign nodules, a difference seen in both blood and tumor samples.

With MiXCR, TCRdb called clones anew from the PCR reads. Found here are 85,000 to 95,000 clones, 14% to 15% of them singletons; the top ten hold about 3.9%. This clone was seen at least ten times. The antigen is not known. All patients were untreated before thyroid surgery. The TCR sequence derives from a female donor with papillary thyroid cancer or a benign thyroid nodule (not recorded which). Some clones in this sample may be carry-over from other donors' samples. The sample consisted of blood.

The CDR3 DNA follows: TGTGCCACCAGCAGAGACCGGGACATGGCGTCGGAGCAGTACTTC. Translated, it gives CATSRDRDMASEQYF. The V gene is TRBV15, the J gene TRBJ2-7; perhaps TRBD1 as D (6 bases). Trimming pared 0 bases from V and 7 bases from J, leaving 16 bases between. This CDR3 has 15 amino acids. CDR1 and CDR2 (germline): LNHNV, YYDKDF (reference sequence).